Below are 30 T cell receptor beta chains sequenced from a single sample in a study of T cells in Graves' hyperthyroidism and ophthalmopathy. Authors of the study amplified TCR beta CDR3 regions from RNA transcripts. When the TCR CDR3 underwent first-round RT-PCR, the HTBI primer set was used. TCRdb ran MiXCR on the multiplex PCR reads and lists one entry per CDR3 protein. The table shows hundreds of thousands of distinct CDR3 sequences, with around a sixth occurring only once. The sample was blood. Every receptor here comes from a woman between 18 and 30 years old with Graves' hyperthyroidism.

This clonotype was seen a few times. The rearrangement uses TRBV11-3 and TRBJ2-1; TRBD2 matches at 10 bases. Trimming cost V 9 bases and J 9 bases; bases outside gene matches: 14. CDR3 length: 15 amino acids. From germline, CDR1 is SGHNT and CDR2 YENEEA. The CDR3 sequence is CASSLPGSSGGEQFF. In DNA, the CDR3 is TGTGCCAGTAGCCTCCCGGGATCTAGCGGGGGTGAGCAGTTCTTC.

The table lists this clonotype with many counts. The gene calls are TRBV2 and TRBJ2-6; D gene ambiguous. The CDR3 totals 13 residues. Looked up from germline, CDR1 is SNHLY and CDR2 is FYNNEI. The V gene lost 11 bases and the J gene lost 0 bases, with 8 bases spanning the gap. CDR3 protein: CAGRTSGANVLTF. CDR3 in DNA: TGTGCCGGCCGTACCTCTGGGGCCAACGTCCTGACTTTC.

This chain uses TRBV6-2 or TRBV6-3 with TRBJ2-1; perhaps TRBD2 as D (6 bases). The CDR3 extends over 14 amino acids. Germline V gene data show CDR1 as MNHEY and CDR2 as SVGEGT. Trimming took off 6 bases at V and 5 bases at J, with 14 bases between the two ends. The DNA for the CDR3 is TGTGCCAGCAGAATCGTAGCGGTCCACAATGAGCAGTTCTTC. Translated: CASRIVAVHNEQFF.

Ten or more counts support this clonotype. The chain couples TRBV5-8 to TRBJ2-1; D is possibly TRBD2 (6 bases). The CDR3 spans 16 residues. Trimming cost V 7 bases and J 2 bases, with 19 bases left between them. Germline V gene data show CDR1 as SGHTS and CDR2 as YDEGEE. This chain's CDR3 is CASGTFGSRAYNEQFF. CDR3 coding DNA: TGTGCCAGCGGAACTTTCGGGAGCCGGGCCTACAATGAGCAGTTCTTC. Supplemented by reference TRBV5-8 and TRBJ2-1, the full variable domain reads EAGVTQSPTHLIKTRGQQATLRCSPISGHTSVYWYQQALGLGLQFLLWYDEGEERNRGNFPPRFSGRQFPNYSSELNVNALELEDSALYLCASGTFGSRAYNEQFFGPGTRLTVL.

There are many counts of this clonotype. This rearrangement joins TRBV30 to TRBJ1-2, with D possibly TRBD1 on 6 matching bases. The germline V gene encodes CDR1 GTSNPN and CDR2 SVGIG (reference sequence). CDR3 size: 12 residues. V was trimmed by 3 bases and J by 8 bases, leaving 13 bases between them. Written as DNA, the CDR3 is TGTGCCTGGAGCCTGGGACATCGGGGCTACACCTTC. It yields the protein CAWSLGHRGYTF.

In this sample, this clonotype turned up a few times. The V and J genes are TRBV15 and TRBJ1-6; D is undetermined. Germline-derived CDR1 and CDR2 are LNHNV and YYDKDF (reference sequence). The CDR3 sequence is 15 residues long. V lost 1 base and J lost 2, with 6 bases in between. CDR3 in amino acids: CATSRAGPYNSPLHF. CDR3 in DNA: TGTGCCACCAGCAGAGCGGGTCCCTATAATTCACCCCTCCACTTT.

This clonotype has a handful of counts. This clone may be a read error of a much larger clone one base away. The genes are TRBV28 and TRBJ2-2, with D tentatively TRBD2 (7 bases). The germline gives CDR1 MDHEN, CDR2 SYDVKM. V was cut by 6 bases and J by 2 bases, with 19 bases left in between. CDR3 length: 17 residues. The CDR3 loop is CASSPAGGPVNTGELFF. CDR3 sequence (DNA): TGTGCCAGCAGCCCGGCCGGGGGGCCCGTTAACACCGGGGAGCTGTTTTTT.

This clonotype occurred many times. In nucleotides, the CDR3 is TGTGCCAGCAGTGTTACGGGAAAGCTCGGGGGCTACACCTTC. Translated, it gives CASSVTGKLGGYTF. This sequence joins TRBV6-1 and TRBJ1-2; D gene unclear. Trimming removed 4 bases from V and 8 bases from J, with 17 bases in between. CDR1 is MNHNS and CDR2 is SASEGT in the germline V gene. The CDR3 length is 14 residues.

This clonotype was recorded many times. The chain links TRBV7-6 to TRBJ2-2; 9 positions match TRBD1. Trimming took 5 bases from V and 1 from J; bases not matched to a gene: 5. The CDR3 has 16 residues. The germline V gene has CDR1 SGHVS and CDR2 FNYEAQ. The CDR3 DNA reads TGTGCCAGCAGCCCACGGACAGGGGAGAACACCGGGGAGCTGTTTTTT. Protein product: CASSPRTGENTGELFF.

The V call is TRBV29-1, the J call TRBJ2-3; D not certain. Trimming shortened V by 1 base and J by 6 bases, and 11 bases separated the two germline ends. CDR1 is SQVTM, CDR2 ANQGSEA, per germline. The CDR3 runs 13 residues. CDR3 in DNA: TGCAGCGTTGAAGGGGGATTGTCGGATACGCAGTATTTT. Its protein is CSVEGGLSDTQYF.

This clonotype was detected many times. The CDR3 sequence is CSARDPRGPHEQFF. In nucleotides, the CDR3 is TGCAGTGCTAGAGATCCCCGAGGCCCCCATGAGCAGTTCTTC. This chain uses TRBV20-1 with TRBJ2-1; D remains ambiguous. Trimming removed 0 bases from V and 8 bases from J, with 14 bases in between. Germline V gene data show CDR1 as DFQATT and CDR2 as SNEGSKA (reference sequence). The CDR3 runs 14 residues.

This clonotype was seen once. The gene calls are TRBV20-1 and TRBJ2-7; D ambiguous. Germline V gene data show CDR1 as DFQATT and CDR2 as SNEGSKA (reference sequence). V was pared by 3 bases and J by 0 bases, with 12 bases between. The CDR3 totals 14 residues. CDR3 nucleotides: TGCAGTGCTAGTGAACGCCGGCACTCCTACGAGCAGTACTTC. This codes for CSASERRHSYEQYF.

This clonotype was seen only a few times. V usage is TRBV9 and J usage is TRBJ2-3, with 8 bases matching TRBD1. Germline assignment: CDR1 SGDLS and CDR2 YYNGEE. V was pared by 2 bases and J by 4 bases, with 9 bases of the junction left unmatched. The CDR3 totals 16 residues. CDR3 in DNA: TGTGCCAGCAGCGTCCCGACCAGGGGGCGATCAGATACGCAGTATTTT. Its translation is CASSVPTRGRSDTQYF.

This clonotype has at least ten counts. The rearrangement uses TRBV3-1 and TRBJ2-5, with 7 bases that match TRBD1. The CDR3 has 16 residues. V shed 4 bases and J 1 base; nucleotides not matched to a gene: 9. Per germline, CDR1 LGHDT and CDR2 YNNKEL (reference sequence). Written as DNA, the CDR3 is TGTGCCAGCAGCCCAGGCGGAGGACAGGCCCAAGAGACCCAGTACTTC. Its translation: CASSPGGGQAQETQYF.

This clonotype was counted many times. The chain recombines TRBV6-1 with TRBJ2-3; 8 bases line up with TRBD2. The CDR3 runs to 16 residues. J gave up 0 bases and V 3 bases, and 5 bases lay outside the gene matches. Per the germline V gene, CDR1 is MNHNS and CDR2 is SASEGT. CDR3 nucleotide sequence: TGTGCCAGCAGTGACTTAGCGGGGCTAAGCACAGATACGCAGTATTTT. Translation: CASSDLAGLSTDTQYF.

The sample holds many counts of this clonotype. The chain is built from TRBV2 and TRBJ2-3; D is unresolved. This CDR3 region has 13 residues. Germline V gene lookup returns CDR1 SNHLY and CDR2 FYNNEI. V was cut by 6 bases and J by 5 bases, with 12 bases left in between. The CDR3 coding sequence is TGTGCCAGCAGCCTATCCTGGCGAGATACGCAGTATTTT. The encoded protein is CASSLSWRDTQYF.

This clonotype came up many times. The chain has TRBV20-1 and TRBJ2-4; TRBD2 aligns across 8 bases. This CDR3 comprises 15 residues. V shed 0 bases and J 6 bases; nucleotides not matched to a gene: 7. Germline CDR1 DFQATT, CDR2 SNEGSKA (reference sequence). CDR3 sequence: CSARERGGPGNIQYF. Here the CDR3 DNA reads TGCAGTGCTAGAGAACGGGGGGGGCCCGGAAACATTCAGTACTTC.

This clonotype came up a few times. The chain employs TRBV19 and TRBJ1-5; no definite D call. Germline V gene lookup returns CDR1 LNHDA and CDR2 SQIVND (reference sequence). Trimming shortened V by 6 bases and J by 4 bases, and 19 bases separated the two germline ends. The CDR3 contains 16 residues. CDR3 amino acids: CASRAELGSLNQPQHF. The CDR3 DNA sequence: TGTGCCAGTAGGGCCGAACTTGGGAGCCTGAATCAGCCCCAGCATTTT.

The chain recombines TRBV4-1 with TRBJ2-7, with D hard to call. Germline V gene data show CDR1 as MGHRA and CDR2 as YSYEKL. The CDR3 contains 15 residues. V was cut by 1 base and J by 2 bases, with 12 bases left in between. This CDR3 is CASSQGSDQAYEQYF. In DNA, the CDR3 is TGCGCCAGCAGCCAAGGCTCCGATCAAGCCTACGAGCAGTACTTC.

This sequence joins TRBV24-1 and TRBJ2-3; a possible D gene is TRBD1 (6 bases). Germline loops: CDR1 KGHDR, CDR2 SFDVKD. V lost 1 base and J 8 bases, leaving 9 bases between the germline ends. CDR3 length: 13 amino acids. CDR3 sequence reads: CATSDFLQGTQYF. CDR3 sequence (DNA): TGTGCCACCAGTGATTTCCTACAGGGTACGCAGTATTTT.

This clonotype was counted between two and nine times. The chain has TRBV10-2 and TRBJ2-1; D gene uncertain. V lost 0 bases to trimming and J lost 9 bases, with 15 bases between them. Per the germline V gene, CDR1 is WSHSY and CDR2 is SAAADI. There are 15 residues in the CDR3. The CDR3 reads CASSESGPGRGEQFF. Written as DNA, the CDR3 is TGCGCCAGCAGTGAGTCAGGGCCCGGTCGAGGTGAGCAGTTCTTC.

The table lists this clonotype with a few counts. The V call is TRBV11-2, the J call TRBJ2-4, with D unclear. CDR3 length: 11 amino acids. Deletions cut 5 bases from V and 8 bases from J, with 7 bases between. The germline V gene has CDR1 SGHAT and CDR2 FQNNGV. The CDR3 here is CASSPPDIQYF. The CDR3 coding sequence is TGTGCCAGCAGCCCACCGGACATTCAGTACTTC.

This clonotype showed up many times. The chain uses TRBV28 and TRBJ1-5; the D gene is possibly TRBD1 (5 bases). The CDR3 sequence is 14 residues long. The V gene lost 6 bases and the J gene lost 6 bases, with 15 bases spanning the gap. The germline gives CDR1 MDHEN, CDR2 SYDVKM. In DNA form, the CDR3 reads TGTGCCAGCAGACCCCCTAGGGGCGGTCAGCCCCAGCATTTT. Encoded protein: CASRPPRGGQPQHF.

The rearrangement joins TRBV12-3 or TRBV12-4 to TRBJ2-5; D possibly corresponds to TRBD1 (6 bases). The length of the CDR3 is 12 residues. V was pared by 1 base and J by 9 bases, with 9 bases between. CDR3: CASSLESGAQYF. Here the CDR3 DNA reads TGTGCCAGCAGTTTAGAGTCAGGGGCCCAGTACTTC.

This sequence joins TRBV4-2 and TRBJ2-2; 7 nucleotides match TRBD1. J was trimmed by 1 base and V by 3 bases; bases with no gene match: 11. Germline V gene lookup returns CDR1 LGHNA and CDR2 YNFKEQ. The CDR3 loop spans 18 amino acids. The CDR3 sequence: CASSQGTLGTENTGELFF. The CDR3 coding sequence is TGTGCCAGCAGCCAGGGCACCCTCGGGACAGAGAACACCGGGGAGCTGTTTTTT.

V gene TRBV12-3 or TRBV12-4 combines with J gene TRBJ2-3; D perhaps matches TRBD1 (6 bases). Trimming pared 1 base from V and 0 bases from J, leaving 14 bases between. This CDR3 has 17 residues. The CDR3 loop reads CASSLVAGAQSTDTQYF. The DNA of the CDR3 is TGTGCCAGCAGTTTAGTTGCAGGGGCGCAGAGCACAGATACGCAGTATTTT.

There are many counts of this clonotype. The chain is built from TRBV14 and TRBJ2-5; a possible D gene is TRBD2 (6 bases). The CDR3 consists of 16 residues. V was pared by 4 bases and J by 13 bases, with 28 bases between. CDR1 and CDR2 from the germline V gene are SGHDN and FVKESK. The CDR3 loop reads CASSLTSGKAERARYF. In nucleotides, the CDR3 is TGTGCCAGCAGCCTCACTTCAGGGAAAGCGGAGCGGGCCCGGTACTTC.

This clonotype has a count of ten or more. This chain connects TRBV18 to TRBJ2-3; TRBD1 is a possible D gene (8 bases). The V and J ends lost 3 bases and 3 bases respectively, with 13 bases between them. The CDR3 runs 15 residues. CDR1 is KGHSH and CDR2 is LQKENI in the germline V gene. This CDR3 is CASSPTGDYTDTQYF. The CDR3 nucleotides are TGTGCCAGCTCACCGACAGGGGACTATACAGATACGCAGTATTTT.

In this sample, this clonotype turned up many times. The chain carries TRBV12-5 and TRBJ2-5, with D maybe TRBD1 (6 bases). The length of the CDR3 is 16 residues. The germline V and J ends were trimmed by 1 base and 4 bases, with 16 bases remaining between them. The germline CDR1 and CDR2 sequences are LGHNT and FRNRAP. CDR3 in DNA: TGTGCTAGTGGTTTGGCAAGCTTACAGGGTGGAGAGACCCAGTACTTC. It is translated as CASGLASLQGGETQYF.

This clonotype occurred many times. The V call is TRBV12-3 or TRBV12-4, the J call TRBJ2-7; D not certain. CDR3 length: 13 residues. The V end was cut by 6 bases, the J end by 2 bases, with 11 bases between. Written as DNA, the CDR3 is TGTGCCAGCAGCCCCGATACGACCTACGAGCAGTACTTC. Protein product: CASSPDTTYEQYF.